The clone carrying this T cell receptor beta chain came up a few times. Its target is unknown. The trim removed 6 bases at V and 1 base at J, leaving 8 bases unmatched. CDR1 is SGDLS, CDR2 YYNGEE, per germline. There are 15 residues in the CDR3. This entry belongs to a study of T cells in Graves' hyperthyroidism and ophthalmopathy. About the study: Any treatment followed the collection of peripheral blood at initial diagnosis. Study-wide results and caveats: The model predicted ophthalmopathy a median around 6.5 months before onset.

These patients, aged 18 to 65, had recently diagnosed hyperthyroidism lasting under 2 months. RNA transcripts were the template for amplifying TCR beta CDR3 regions. HTBI primers were the set used in a first-round RT-PCR of the TCR CDR3. TCRdb ran MiXCR on the multiplex PCR reads and lists one entry per CDR3 protein. The sample lists some 800,000 distinct CDR3 sequences; over 35% were seen once. The V gene is TRBV9, the J gene TRBJ1-2; 8 bases align to TRBD1. Sequencing input: blood. This TCR was sampled from a man between 18 and 35 years old with Graves' hyperthyroidism. The CDR3 DNA reads TGTGCCAGCACCCCCGGGACAGGTTTTAACTATGGCTACACCTTC. It encodes CASTPGTGFNYGYTF.